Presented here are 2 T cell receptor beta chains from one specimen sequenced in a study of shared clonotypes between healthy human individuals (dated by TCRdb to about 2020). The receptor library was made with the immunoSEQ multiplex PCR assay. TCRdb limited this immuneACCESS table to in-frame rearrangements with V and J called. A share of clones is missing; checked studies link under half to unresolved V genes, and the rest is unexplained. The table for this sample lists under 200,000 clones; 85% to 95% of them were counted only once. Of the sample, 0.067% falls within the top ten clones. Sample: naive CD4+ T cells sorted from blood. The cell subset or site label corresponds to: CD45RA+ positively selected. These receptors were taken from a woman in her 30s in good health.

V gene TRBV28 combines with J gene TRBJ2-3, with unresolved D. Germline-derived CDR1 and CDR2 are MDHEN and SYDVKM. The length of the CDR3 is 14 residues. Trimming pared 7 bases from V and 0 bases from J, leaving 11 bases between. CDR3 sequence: CASTRGVSTDTQYF. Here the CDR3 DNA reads TGTGCCAGCACTAGAGGAGTAAGCACAGATACGCAGTATTTT.

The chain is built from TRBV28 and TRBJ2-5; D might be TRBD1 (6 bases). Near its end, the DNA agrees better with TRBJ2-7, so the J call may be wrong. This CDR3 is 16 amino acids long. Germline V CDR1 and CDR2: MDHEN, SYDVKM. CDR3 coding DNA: TGTGCCAGCAGTTTATCCAGGGGCAGCGACCCCTACGAGCAGTACTTC. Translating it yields CASSLSRGSDPYEQYF.